This entry concerns a single T cell receptor (beta chain). Its cognate antigen is unknown. The data were obtained in a study of early T cells in non-severe SARS-CoV-2 infection. Study-level information: The sequenced material was bulk RNA from unsorted whole blood, and its chains were unpaired. Study-level results: The VDJdb matching leaned toward anti-spike CD8 responses and overlooked private and CD4 specificities.

This CDR3 has 13 amino acids. Germline CDR1 and CDR2: DFQATT and SNEGSKA (reference sequence). J was trimmed by 4 bases and V by 3 bases; bases with no gene match: 3. TCRdb ran MiXCR on the 5' RACE reads and lists one entry per CDR3 protein. The data contain more than 80,000 distinct CDR3 sequences, roughly 9.6% of them singletons. Source material: whole blood. The gene calls are TRBV20-1 and TRBJ2-7, with 10 nucleotides matching TRBD2. This TCR was sampled from an adult who was a healthcare worker with PCR-confirmed SARS-CoV-2 infection or an uninfected control (not recorded which). This CDR3 reads CSASSSGGYEQYF. DNA of the CDR3: TGCAGTGCTAGTTCTAGCGGGGGATACGAGCAGTACTTC.